Presented here are 25 T cell receptor beta chains from one specimen sequenced in a study of cytomegalovirus exposure and HLA in healthy donors (dated by TCRdb to the late 2010s). Library construction relied on the immunoSEQ multiplex PCR assay. A mixture of 60 forward primers for TCR Vbeta segments and 13 reverse primers for TCR Jbeta segments was used in the multiplex PCR. What TCRdb holds here is the immuneACCESS table cut down to in-frame rearrangements. Part of the clones is not present; checked against another copy, under half of the missing clones reflect an unresolved V gene, and the others are unexplained. The sample contains under 70,000 clones, 65% to 70% of them found a single time. In total, the top ten clones hold more than 2% of the sample. Sequenced sample: PBMCs. The source of these receptors is a woman aged 25 to 39 in good health and CMV-seronegative.

This clone occurred a few times. The chain is built from TRBV2 and TRBJ2-4; the D is unclear. The end of the DNA aligns better with TRBJ2-7, so the J call may be wrong. CDR3 size: 11 residues. Germline V gives CDR1 SNHLY, CDR2 FYNNEI. The CDR3 spells CASSVRYEQYF. CDR3 DNA: TGTGCCAGCAGTGTCCGCTACGAGCAGTACTTC.

V is TRBV28 and J is TRBJ1-2; 9 bases are shared with TRBD1. The CDR3 consists of 15 residues. Germline V lookup: CDR1 MDHEN, CDR2 SYDVKM. V shed 5 bases and J 6 bases; nucleotides not matched to a gene: 10. The CDR3 nucleotides read TGTGCCAGCAGTGACCCGACAGGGGGTGTACATGGCTACACCTTC. It yields the protein CASSDPTGGVHGYTF.

This clone was counted a few times. The chain employs TRBV30 and TRBJ1-6, with 8 nucleotides matching TRBD1. This CDR3 has 15 amino acids. The germline V gene encodes CDR1 GTSNPN and CDR2 SVGIG (reference sequence). Germline trimming cut 3 bases from V and 3 bases from J; bases unmatched to any gene: 4. CDR3 sequence: CAWSSGTGYNSPLHF. The CDR3 DNA reads TGTGCCTGGAGCTCCGGGACAGGCTATAATTCACCCCTCCACTTT.

This clone was counted once. V is TRBV19 and J is TRBJ1-5; 7 positions match TRBD1. Germline V CDR1 and CDR2: LNHDA, SQIVND (reference sequence). After removal of 8 bases from V and 1 base from J, the junction contained 8 bases not matched to a gene. CDR3 length equals 15 residues. CDR3 amino acids: CASGGGRGSNQPQHF. The CDR3 nucleotides are TGTGCCAGTGGAGGTGGCAGGGGGAGCAATCAGCCCCAGCATTTT. The complete variable domain, with remaining parts taken from reference TRBV19 and TRBJ1-5, reads DGGITQSPKYLFRKEGQNVTLSCEQNLNHDAMYWYRQDPGQGLRLIYYSQIVNDFQKGDIAEGYSVSREKKESFPLTVTSAQKNPTAFYLCASGGGRGSNQPQHFGDGTRLSIL.

This chain joins TRBV7-3 and TRBJ2-1, with TRBD1 matching over 7 bases. The CDR3 runs to 13 residues. Germline-derived CDR1 and CDR2 are SGHTA and FQGTGA. Trimming cost V 4 bases and J 8 bases; bases outside gene matches: 5. CDR3 nucleotide sequence: TGTGCCAGCAGCTCGACAGGGTCCCATGAGCAGTTCTTC. Translating gives CASSSTGSHEQFF.

This rearrangement joins TRBV11-2 to TRBJ2-5; a weak D match, TRBD2 (6 bases). This CDR3 contains 13 residues. Germline loops: CDR1 SGHAT, CDR2 FQNNGV. Trimming left V 3 bases short and J 2 bases short, with 7 bases between. The CDR3 nucleotides are TGTGCCAGCAGCTTTGGGACTCAAGAGACCCAGTACTTC. Amino acids: CASSFGTQETQYF.

This clone was seen a few times. The chain employs TRBV2 and TRBJ2-7; TRBD1 matches at 8 bases. The length of the CDR3 is 14 residues. CDR1 SNHLY and CDR2 FYNNEI come from the germline V gene. The CDR3 nucleotides read TGTGCTACCAGCGCGGACAGGGCATCCTACGAGCAGTACTTC. This gives the protein CATSADRASYEQYF.

V is TRBV5-6 and J is TRBJ1-2; maybe TRBD1 (6 bases). This CDR3 contains 13 residues. Germline CDR1 reads SGHDT; CDR2 reads YYEEEE. V lost 3 bases, J lost 4 bases, and 10 bases lay in between. The CDR3 nucleotides read TGTGCCAGCAGCTACGGACAGTTCTATGGCTACACCTTC. Translation: CASSYGQFYGYTF.

In its sample, this clone was seen a few times. Other DNA variants within this sample encode the same CDR3. CDR3 coding DNA: TGTGCCAGCAGTGGCACAGGGCTTTGGGGGGGCTACACCTTC. Translating it yields CASSGTGLWGGYTF. This rearrangement joins TRBV6-5 to TRBJ1-2; D may be TRBD1 (6 bases). Germline-derived CDR1 and CDR2 are MNHEY and SVGAGI. V gave up 5 bases and J gave up 8 bases, with 18 bases separating them. The length of the CDR3 is 14 residues.

In regard to this clone: Other DNA variants within this sample encode the same CDR3. The chain employs TRBV7-9 and TRBJ1-1, with TRBD1 identical over 9 bases. Germline V lookup: CDR1 SEHNR, CDR2 FQNEAQ (reference sequence). CDR3 size: 14 residues. The trim removed 1 base at V and 3 bases at J, leaving 0 bases unmatched. The CDR3 reads CASSLGQGDTEAFF. CDR3 DNA sequence: TGTGCCAGCAGCTTAGGACAGGGGGACACTGAAGCTTTCTTT.

The chain joins TRBV13 to TRBJ2-3; 11 nucleotides line up with TRBD2. The V segment lost 3 bases and the J segment 5 bases; nucleotides outside the gene matches: 7. Germline V gives CDR1 PRHDT, CDR2 FYEKMQ (reference sequence). The CDR3 consists of 16 residues. The CDR3 loop reads CASSLTSGAPLDTQYF. CDR3 nucleotide sequence: TGTGCCAGCAGCTTGACTAGCGGGGCCCCCCTAGATACGCAGTATTTT.

V gene TRBV5-4 combines with J gene TRBJ2-4, with 9 bases that match TRBD1. Trimming removed 4 bases from V and 3 bases from J; junction bases left unmatched: 5. The CDR3 runs 15 residues. Looked up from germline, CDR1 is SGHNT and CDR2 is YYREEE (reference sequence). The CDR3 DNA follows: TGTGCCAGCAGCAAAACGACAGGGGGCAAAAACATTCAGTACTTC. This codes for CASSKTTGGKNIQYF.

This sequence joins TRBV9 and TRBJ2-1, with D maybe TRBD2 (7 bases). Germline-derived CDR1 and CDR2 are SGDLS and YYNGEE. Trimming left V 3 bases short and J 8 bases short, with 18 bases between. CDR3 size: 15 residues. This CDR3 reads CASSGGGGGSYEQFF. CDR3 coding DNA: TGTGCCAGCAGCGGAGGCGGCGGGGGCAGCTATGAGCAGTTCTTC.

This clone has only a few counts. The CDR3: CASSLARGRAFF. CDR3 bases: TGTGCCAGCAGCTTGGCCAGAGGGAGAGCTTTCTTT. The chain joins TRBV5-6 to TRBJ1-1, with D hard to call. V lost 0 bases and J 10 bases, leaving 10 bases between the germline ends. This CDR3 is built from 12 residues. CDR1 and CDR2 from the germline V gene are SGHDT and YYEEEE.

V and J are TRBV13 and TRBJ1-5; TRBD1 might be the D (6 bases). Trimming removed 0 bases from V and 3 bases from J, with 12 bases in between. The length of the CDR3 is 16 residues. In germline, CDR1 is PRHDT, CDR2 FYEKMQ (reference sequence). CDR3 in amino acids: CASSLGVRGDNQPQHF. The CDR3 coding sequence is TGTGCCAGCAGCTTAGGGGTCAGGGGTGACAATCAGCCCCAGCATTTT.

This rearrangement joins TRBV25-1 to TRBJ2-1; D possibly corresponds to TRBD2 (6 bases). Germline CDR1 reads MGHDK; CDR2 reads SYGVNS. The V end was cut by 6 bases, the J end by 6 bases, with 18 bases between. The CDR3 is 15 amino acids. In nucleotides, the CDR3 is TGTGCCAGCAGCGAAAACTTTCCGGGGGTCAATGAGCAGTTCTTC. It specifies CASSENFPGVNEQFF.

This clone was seen a handful of times. The rearrangement joins TRBV7-2 to TRBJ2-1; perhaps TRBD2 as D (7 bases). CDR1 is SGHTA and CDR2 is FQGNSA in the germline V gene. The V and J ends lost 3 bases and 5 bases respectively, with 14 bases between them. The CDR3 contains 15 residues. CDR3 sequence (DNA): TGTGCCAGCAGCTTGAAATCGGGGGGCCACAATGAGCAGTTCTTC. Protein: CASSLKSGGHNEQFF. The whole variable domain, remainder taken from reference TRBV7-2 and TRBJ2-1, is GAGVSQSPSNKVTEKGKDVELRCDPISGHTALYWYRQSLGQGLEFLIYFQGNSAPDKSGLPSDRFSAERTGGSVSTLTIQRTQQEDSAVYLCASSLKSGGHNEQFFGPGTRLTVL.

The chain links TRBV5-6 to TRBJ1-4; D is uncertain. The CDR3 loop spans 17 amino acids. V was shortened by 0 bases and J by 2 bases, with 14 bases between the two germline ends. CDR1 is SGHDT, CDR2 YYEEEE, per germline. The CDR3 loop reads CASSLGIGSGTNEKLFF. The CDR3, as DNA: TGTGCCAGCAGCTTGGGTATAGGGTCGGGGACTAATGAAAAACTGTTTTTT.

This clone was recorded a few times. The V call is TRBV4-1, the J call TRBJ2-3; TRBD2 aligns across 14 bases. With 4 bases clipped from V and 0 bases from J, the junction kept 6 bases outside the gene matches. The CDR3 extends over 18 amino acids. Germline values: CDR1 MGHRA, CDR2 YSYEKL. The CDR3 reads CASSPRTSGGSSTDTQYF. The CDR3, as DNA: TGCGCCAGCAGCCCACGGACTAGCGGGGGGTCTAGCACAGATACGCAGTATTTT.

The chain combines TRBV11-1 with TRBJ1-6; D call uncertain. This CDR3 is built from 14 residues. In germline, CDR1 is SGHAT, CDR2 FQDESV (reference sequence). V was cut by 1 base and J by 2 bases, with 3 bases left in between. CDR3 region: CASSLGAYNSPLHF. The CDR3 DNA sequence: TGTGCCAGCAGCTTAGGCGCCTATAATTCACCCCTCCACTTT.

This rearrangement joins TRBV6-6 to TRBJ1-1; TRBD1 is a possible D gene (6 bases). The CDR3 length is 16 residues. Germline V gene lookup returns CDR1 MNHNY and CDR2 SVGAGI (reference sequence). V gave up 4 bases and J gave up 5 bases, with 20 bases separating them. CDR3 in amino acids: CASSSHRELRGTEAFF. The CDR3 coding sequence is TGTGCCAGCAGTTCACATCGCGAGTTAAGGGGGACTGAAGCTTTCTTT.

The CDR3 loop is CASSRSQVDYGYTF. In DNA, the CDR3 is TGTGCCAGCAGCCGTTCCCAGGTGGACTATGGCTACACCTTC. The V call is TRBV2, the J call TRBJ1-2, with no clear D. Germline V lookup: CDR1 SNHLY, CDR2 FYNNEI. V lost 6 bases and J 3 bases, leaving 14 bases between the germline ends. CDR3 length equals 14 residues.

The chain is built from TRBV29-1 and TRBJ1-1; D might be TRBD1 (6 bases). CDR3 length: 15 amino acids. CDR1 and CDR2 (germline): SQVTM, ANQGSEA. The V end was cut by 6 bases, the J end by 5 bases, with 22 bases between. As DNA, the CDR3 is TGCAGCGTCGGGAAGGACAGTGAGATGGGAACTGAAGCTTTCTTT. It yields the protein CSVGKDSEMGTEAFF.

The chain joins TRBV7-9 to TRBJ2-1, with D perhaps TRBD2 (5 bases). Germline loops: CDR1 SEHNR, CDR2 FQNEAQ (reference sequence). Trimming stripped 5 bases from V and 3 bases from J, with 14 bases between. This CDR3 is 15 amino acids long. For the CDR3, the DNA is TGTGCCAGCAGCAATCTAGCCGAGGGCTACAATGAGCAGTTCTTC. Translating it yields CASSNLAEGYNEQFF.

The chain joins TRBV5-1 to TRBJ2-1; D gene ambiguous. Trimming shortened V by 4 bases and J by 8 bases, and 10 bases separated the two germline ends. The CDR3 totals 12 residues. Per the germline V gene, CDR1 is SGHRS and CDR2 is YFSETQ. The CDR3 DNA is TGCGCCAGCAGCCTACCAGGCGATGAGCAGTTCTTC. This translates into CASSLPGDEQFF.